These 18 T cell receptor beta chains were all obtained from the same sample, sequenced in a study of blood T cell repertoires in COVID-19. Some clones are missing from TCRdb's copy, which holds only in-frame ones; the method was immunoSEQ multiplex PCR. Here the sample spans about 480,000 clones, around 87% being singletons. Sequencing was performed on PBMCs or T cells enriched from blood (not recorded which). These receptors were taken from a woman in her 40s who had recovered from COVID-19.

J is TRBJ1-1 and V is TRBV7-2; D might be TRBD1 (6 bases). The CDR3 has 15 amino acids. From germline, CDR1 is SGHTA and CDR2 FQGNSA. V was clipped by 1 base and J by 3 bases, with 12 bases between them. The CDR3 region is CASSLDGEGDTEAFF. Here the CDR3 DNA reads TGTGCCAGCAGCTTAGATGGGGAGGGGGACACTGAAGCTTTCTTT.

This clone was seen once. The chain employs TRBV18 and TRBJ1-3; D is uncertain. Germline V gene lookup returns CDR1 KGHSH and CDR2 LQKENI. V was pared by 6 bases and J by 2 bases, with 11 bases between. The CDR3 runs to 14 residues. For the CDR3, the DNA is TGTGCCAGCTCTGGGGAGAGAACTGGAAACACCATATATTTT. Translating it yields CASSGERTGNTIYF.

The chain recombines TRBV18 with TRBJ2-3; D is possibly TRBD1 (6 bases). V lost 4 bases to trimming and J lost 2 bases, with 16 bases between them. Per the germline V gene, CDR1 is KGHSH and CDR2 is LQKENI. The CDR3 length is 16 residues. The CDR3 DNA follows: TGTGCCAGCTCACAAACAGGGTCTACAATCACAGATACGCAGTATTTT. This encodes CASSQTGSTITDTQYF.

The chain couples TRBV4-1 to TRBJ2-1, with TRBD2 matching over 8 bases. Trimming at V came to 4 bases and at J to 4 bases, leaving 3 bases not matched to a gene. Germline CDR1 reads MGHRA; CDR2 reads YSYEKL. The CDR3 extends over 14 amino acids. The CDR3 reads CASSPGTRYNEQFF. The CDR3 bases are TGCGCCAGCAGCCCCGGGACTAGGTACAATGAGCAGTTCTTC.

The chain's CDR3 is CASSQMAGISYEQYF. CDR3 bases: TGTGCCAGCAGTCAAATGGCGGGTATCTCCTACGAGCAGTACTTC. This rearrangement joins TRBV6-5 to TRBJ2-7; the D gene is possibly TRBD2 (5 bases). V was trimmed by 5 bases and J by 0 bases, leaving 14 bases between them. From germline, CDR1 is MNHEY and CDR2 SVGAGI. The CDR3 is made up of 15 amino acids.

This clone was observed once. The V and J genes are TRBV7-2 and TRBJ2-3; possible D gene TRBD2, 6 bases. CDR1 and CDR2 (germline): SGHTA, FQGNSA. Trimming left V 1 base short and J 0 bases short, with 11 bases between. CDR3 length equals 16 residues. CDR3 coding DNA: TGTGCCAGCAGCTTAGGTATTAGCGGAAGCACAGATACGCAGTATTTT. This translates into CASSLGISGSTDTQYF.

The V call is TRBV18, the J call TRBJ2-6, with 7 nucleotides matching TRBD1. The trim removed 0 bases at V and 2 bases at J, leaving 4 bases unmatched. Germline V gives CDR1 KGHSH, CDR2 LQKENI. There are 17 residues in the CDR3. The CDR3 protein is CASSPPGQRAGANVLTF. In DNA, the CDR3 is TGTGCCAGCTCACCACCGGGACAGAGAGCTGGGGCCAACGTCCTGACTTTC.

The CDR3 DNA reads as TGCGCCAGCAGCCAAAACCTCCCGGGACTAGCTAACACCGGGGAGCTGTTTTTT. Translation gives CASSQNLPGLANTGELFF. The chain employs TRBV4-3 and TRBJ2-2, with 9 nucleotides matching TRBD2. Losses at the gene ends were 2 bases for V and 2 bases for J; bases not matched to a gene: 9. The germline CDR1 and CDR2 sequences are LGHNA and YSLEER. CDR3 size: 18 residues.

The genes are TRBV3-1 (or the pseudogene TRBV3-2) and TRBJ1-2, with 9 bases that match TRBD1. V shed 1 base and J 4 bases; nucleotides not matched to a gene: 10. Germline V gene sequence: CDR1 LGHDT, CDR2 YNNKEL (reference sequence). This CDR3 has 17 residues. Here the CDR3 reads CASSQVDQGQGSYGYTF. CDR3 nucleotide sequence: TGTGCCAGCAGCCAAGTAGATCAGGGACAGGGTTCCTATGGCTACACCTTC.

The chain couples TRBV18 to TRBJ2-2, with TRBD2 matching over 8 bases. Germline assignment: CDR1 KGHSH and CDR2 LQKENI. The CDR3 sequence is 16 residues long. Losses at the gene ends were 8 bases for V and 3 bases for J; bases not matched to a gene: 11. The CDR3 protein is CASRGLLAGHTGELFF. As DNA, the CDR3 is TGTGCCAGCCGGGGTTTGCTAGCGGGCCACACCGGGGAGCTGTTTTTT. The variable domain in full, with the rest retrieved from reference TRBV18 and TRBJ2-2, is NAGVMQNPRHLVRRRGQEARLRCSPMKGHSHVYWYRQLPEEGLKFMVYLQKENIIDESGMPKERFSAEFPKEGPSILRIQQVVRGDSAAYFCASRGLLAGHTGELFFGEGSRLTVL.

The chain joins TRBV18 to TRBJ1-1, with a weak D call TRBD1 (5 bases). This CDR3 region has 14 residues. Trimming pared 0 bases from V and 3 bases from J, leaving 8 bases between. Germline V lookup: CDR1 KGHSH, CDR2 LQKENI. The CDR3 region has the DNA TGTGCCAGCTCACCACCGGGGGGTGACACTGAAGCTTTCTTT. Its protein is CASSPPGGDTEAFF.

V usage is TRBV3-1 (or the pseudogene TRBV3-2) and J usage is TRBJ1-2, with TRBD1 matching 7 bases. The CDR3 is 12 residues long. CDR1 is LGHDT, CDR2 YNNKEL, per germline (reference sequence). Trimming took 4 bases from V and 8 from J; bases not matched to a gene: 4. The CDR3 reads CASSRRQGGYTF. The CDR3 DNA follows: TGTGCCAGCAGCCGTCGACAGGGAGGCTACACCTTC.

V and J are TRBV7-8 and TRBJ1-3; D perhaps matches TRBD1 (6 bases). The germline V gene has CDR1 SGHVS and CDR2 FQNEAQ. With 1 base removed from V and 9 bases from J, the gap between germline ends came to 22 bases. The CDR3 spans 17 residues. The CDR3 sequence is CASSLGAWGRGLSTIYF. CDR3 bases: TGTGCCAGCAGCTTAGGGGCTTGGGGCAGGGGCTTGTCCACCATATATTTT.

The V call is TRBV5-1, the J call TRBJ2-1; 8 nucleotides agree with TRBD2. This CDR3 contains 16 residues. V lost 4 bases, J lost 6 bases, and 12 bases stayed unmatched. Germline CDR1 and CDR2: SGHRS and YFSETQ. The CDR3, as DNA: TGCGCCAGCAGCACAGTACTAGCGGAACCACGCAATGAGCAGTTCTTC. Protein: CASSTVLAEPRNEQFF.

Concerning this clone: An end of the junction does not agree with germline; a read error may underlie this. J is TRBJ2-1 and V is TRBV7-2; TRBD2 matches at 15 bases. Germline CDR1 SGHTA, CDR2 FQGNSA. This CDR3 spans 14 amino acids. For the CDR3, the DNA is TGTGCCAGCAGCACTGGACTAGCGGGAGGGCCGACGCTCTTC. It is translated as CASSTGLAGGPTLF.

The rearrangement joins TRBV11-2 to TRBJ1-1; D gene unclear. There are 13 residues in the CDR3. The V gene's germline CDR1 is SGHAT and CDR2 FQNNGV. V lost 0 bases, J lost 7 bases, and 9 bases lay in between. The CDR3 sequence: CASSLDLYSEAFF. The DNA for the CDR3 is TGTGCCAGCAGCTTAGATCTCTATAGTGAAGCTTTCTTT.

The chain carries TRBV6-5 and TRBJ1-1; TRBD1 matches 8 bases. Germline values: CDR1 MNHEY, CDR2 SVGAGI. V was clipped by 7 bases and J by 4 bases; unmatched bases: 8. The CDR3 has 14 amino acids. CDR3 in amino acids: CASTLDGQGTEAFF. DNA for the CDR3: TGTGCCAGCACCCTAGATGGACAGGGCACTGAAGCTTTCTTT.

The CDR3 reads CASSLAGGQQPQHF. The CDR3 DNA sequence: TGCGCCAGCAGCTTGGCGGGAGGGCAACAGCCCCAGCATTTT. V and J are TRBV5-1 and TRBJ1-5; D is unclear. CDR3 length: 14 residues. Between the trimmed V and J ends, which lost 0 bases and 7 bases, there was a span of 11 bases. In germline, CDR1 is SGHRS, CDR2 YFSETQ. Together with reference TRBV5-1 and TRBJ1-5, the CDR3 gives the full variable domain: KAGVTQTPRYLIKTRGQQVTLSCSPISGHRSVSWYQQTPGQGLQFLFEYFSETQRNKGNFPGRFSGRQFSNSRSEMNVSTLELGDSALYLCASSLAGGQQPQHFGDGTRLSIL.